This T cell receptor (beta chain) originates from a study of blood T cell repertoires in COVID-19. Only in-frame clones appear in the TCRdb table, and some are missing; sequencing was by immunoSEQ multiplex PCR. Of 70,000 to 95,000 clones detected, about 89% appear once; the ten largest clones hold roughly 4%. Germline CDR1 reads SQVTM; CDR2 reads ANQGSEA. This CDR3 spans 14 amino acids. V lost 4 bases and J lost 1, with 8 bases in between. The receptor was derived from a woman between 45 and 65 years old in a cohort sampled during active COVID-19. The rearrangement links TRBV29-1 to TRBJ2-6; D unresolved. What was sequenced was peripheral blood. Here the CDR3 reads CSVGPGSGANVLTF. DNA of the CDR3: TGCAGCGTTGGTCCGGGTTCTGGGGCCAACGTCCTGACTTTC.